This T cell receptor (beta chain) appears in the sequencing data of a study of T-cell reconstitution after alpha-beta-depleted transplantation in children. Researchers prepared the TCRbeta library using unique molecular identifiers, the study reports. From the PCR reads, TCRdb called clonotypes with MiXCR, one entry per CDR3 protein. Of a few hundred thousand distinct CDR3 sequences listed, roughly 30% are singletons. Study-level points and caveats: Diversity and T-cell counts at one year after transplant derived mostly from new T cells. There were some patients whose high TCRbeta diversity at day 60 came from surviving recipient T cells and thymic progenitors. Several hundred expanded graft clones reportedly gave rise to the alpha-beta T cells present about two months after transplant.

Trimming pared 4 bases from V and 0 bases from J, leaving 19 bases between. The CDR3 sequence is 18 residues long. Germline CDR1 ENHRY, CDR2 SYGVKD. This clonotype was seen a few times. The target antigen is unknown. The TCR originated in a boy in the first two years of life with Wiskott-Aldrich syndrome, due to receive a stem cell transplant. The chain joins TRBV10-3 to TRBJ1-3; perhaps TRBD1 as D (6 bases). The sequencing used PBMCs, collected before TCRalphabeta/CD19-depleted stem cell transplant. The CDR3 sequence is CAISGPPGTPGSGNTIYF. Written as DNA, the CDR3 is TGTGCCATCAGTGGTCCCCCCGGGACACCAGGCTCTGGAAACACCATATATTTT.